These T cell receptor beta chains were read from a single sample in a study of OX40 agonist ivuxolimab in advanced cancers. Profiled with immunoSEQ multiplex PCR; TCRdb holds only in-frame clones, not every one. The sample has approximately 100,000 clones; 90% to 95% are singletons. This specimen consisted of CD4+ or CD8+ T cells sorted from blood, obtained in a trial of the OX40 agonist ivuxolimab. These receptors originate from an adult with an advanced solid tumor such as melanoma, head and neck, liver or kidney cancer. CDR3s include the opening cysteine and the closing phenylalanine or tryptophan. The order of the fields is V gene, CDR3 protein.

TRBV7-8 CASSFFSGELFF
TRBV6-6 CASSGQGSRGYTF
TRBV14 CASSQDQRTQQYF
TRBV4-1 CASSQRGALAGPDTQYF
TRBV19 CASSMGQGADTQYF
TRBV18 CASSRDHSNLLREQYF
TRBV6-6 CASQGSNQPQHF
TRBV9 CASSVGAVGAGNTIYF
TRBV28 CAITGQLKVGEQYF
TRBV19 CASSAIAEDPYNEQFF
TRBV5-6 CASSLGPGGAGELFF
TRBV5-1 CASSVGLAGGYNEQFF
TRBV6-6 CASSSGTGMREQFF
TRBV6-1 CASSEDYRVGAYEQYF
TRBV7-3 CASSLRTAGTNNEQFF
TRBV13 CASSWDRGPGYTF
TRBV7-2 CASSLGRGSFYEQYF
TRBV20-1 CSAGNTDTQYF
TRBV21-1 CASSKAPDGYGELFF
TRBV6-5 CATRGEGSYEQYF
TRBV4-2 CASSPLAQTSTDTQYF
TRBV4-3 CASSQDHGIYEQYF
TRBV18 CASSPARGGQGVAGGPYEQYF
TRBV5-4 CASSLSSAAAYNEQFF
TRBV11-3 CASSSTLLSSYNEQFF
TRBV5-8 CASSLSGGDTQYF
TRBV5-1 CASSFPSGQETQYF
TRBV5-1 CASSPPGIGSYNEQFF
TRBV15 CATSDPGTRGEQYF
TRBV6-5 CASSRQADSYEQYF
TRBV11-2 CASSLNSPDGQFF
TRBV28 CATRGSNEKLFF
TRBV28 CASSLGAGQAYEQYF
TRBV5-4 CASLGWASSGANVLTF
TRBV5-1 CASSPIGSGINFEQFF
TRBV5-6 CASSLGGSYPQETQYF
TRBV28 CASSLGQVQSQPQHF
TRBV5-5 CASSPLSGGQETQYF
TRBV28 CASSESITGLAGVVYEQYF
TRBV18 CASSEGNTRVNEQFF
TRBV10-3 CAISVVGGEQYF
TRBV25-1 CASSEAGGAGNTIYF
TRBV23-1 CASSQPGLAGATGELFF
TRBV6-1 CASSNEADSGYTF
TRBV28 CASRAGTGGNQPQHF
TRBV6-5 CATGTRMPVGTQYF
TRBV6-5 CASSYRASGTDTQYF
TRBV2 CASSDRTGNTEAFF
TRBV7-9 CASSRHYYRGRSTNEKLFF
TRBV28 CASSLGREQFF
TRBV5-1 CASSDRDRGSYEQYF